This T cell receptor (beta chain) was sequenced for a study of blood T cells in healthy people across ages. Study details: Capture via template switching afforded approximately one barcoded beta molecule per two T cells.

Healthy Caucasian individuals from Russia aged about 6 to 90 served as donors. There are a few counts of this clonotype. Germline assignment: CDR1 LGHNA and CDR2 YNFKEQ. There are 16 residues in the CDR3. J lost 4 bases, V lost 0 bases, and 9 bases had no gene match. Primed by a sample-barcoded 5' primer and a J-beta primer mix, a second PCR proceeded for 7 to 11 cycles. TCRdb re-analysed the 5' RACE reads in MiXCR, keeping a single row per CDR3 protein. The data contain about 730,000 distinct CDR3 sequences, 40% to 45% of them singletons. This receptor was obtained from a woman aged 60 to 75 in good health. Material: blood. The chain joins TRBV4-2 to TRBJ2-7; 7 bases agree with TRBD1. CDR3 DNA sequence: TGTGCCAGCAGCCAAGATATCCGACAGGGTATGTACGAGCAGTACTTC. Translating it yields CASSQDIRQGMYEQYF.